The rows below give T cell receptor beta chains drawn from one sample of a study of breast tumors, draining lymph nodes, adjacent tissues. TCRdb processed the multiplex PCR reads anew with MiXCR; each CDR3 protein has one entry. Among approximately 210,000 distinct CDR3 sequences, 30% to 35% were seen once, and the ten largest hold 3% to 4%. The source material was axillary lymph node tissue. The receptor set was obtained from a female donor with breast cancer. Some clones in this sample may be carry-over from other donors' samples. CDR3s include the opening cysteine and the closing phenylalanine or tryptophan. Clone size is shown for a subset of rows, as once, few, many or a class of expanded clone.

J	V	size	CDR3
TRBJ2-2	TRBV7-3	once	CASSRDRGMTGELSW
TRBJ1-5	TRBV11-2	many	CASSLVTGSNQPQHF
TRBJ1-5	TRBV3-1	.	CASSDRQGNQPQHF
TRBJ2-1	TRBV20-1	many	CSAGGGGLGYNEQFF
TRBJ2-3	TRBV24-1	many	CATGQPGLASGPDTQYF
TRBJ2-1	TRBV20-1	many	CSAREEAGEGATHSYNEQFF
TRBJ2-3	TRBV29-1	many	CSVGGRSTDTQYF
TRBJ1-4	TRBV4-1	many	CASSQDKVGLKMEKLFF
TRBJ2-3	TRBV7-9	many	CASSELAGGHTQYF
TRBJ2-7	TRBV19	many	CASSLGLAVYEQYF
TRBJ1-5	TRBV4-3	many	CASSQEDRGNQPQHF
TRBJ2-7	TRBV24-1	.	CATSDAGQVLRQTYEQYF
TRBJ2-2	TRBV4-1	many	CASAQAAGELFF
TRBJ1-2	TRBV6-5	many	CASSHSADSYGYTF
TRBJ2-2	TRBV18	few	CASSPSQGAFPGELFF
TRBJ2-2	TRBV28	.	CASSFPSGSTNTGELFF
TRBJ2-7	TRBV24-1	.	CATSDSGTGGHEQYF
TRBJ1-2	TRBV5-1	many	CASSLDRSNYGYTF
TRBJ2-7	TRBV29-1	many	CSVAWRGVEQYF
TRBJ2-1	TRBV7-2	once	CASSSSGGCNEQFF
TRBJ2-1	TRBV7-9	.	CASSSPVGSGRIDEQFF
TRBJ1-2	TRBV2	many	CASSTDSSFIYGYTF
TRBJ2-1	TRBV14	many	CASSQETGAYNEQFF
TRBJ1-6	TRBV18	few	CASSPGTSNSPLHF
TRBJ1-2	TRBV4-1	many	CASSQGQGWGYGYTF
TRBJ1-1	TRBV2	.	CATSGLRGEAFF